The entry that follows covers one T cell receptor (beta chain) sequence. Only a few counts were recorded for this clonotype. Its antigen remains undetermined. No much larger clone exists at a distance of one base, and base qualities are not known. PBMCs were isolated by Ficoll-Paque density gradient centrifugation. The germline V gene (reference sequence) gives CDR1 as SEHNR and CDR2 as FQNEAQ. V loses 5 bases of germline sequence and J loses 4 bases, and the interval between the two ends is 7 bases. The CDR3 goes from the cysteine to the phenylalanine over 12 residues. Only the CDR3 portion is preserved as DNA: 36 bases, with reading frame beginning at the first base. This sample was taken from a study of T-cell memory formation after mild COVID-19 (dated by TCRdb to about 2021). Context from the whole study: TCR sequence clusters from the two donors were found to be largely donor specific. T-cell clones expanding and contracting after mild COVID-19 in two donors were tracked by longitudinal TCRalpha and TCRbeta repertoire sequencing. The cohort was made up of two young adult volunteers, one female and one male, who were previously healthy. Study-wide conclusions, independent of this receptor: Contracting CD4+ clones turned up mainly in the CM and EM memory subsets, whereas EMRA was where CD8+ clones were enriched. Clones that contracted from day 15 to 85 showed balanced CD4/CD8 phenotypes, whereas a second wave of clones that expanded from day 15 to 37 leaned towards CD4+. SARS-CoV-2 specificity of the second-wave clones peaking on day 37 was not confirmed. Only a couple of mild cases were covered in the study, and larger cohorts including severe cases with pre-infection samples were considered necessary. The detection of some responding clones in pre-infection memory suggests that pre-existing cross-reactive memory T cells joined the SARS-CoV-2 response.

Sequencing used an Illumina NovaSeq 6000. cDNA libraries for TCRalpha and TCRbeta were prepared by 5'RACE using constant-segment primers, with sample barcodes and unique molecular identifiers added. Trizol reagent was used to extract RNA from every sample. The libraries were amplified in two PCR steps, and the second step added a second sample barcode and Illumina TruSeq adapters. Libraries were sequenced on an Illumina NovaSeq with 2 x 150 bp paired-end reads. The original methods were these. Demultiplexing of reads and collapsing into UMI-guided consensus sequences were performed with migec v1.2.7. Using mixcr v2.1.11, UMI consensuses were aligned to TRA and TRB V and J templates and then assembled into clonotypes. Clonotypes were classified as expanded or contracted when called significant by both edgeR and NoisET, with noise models trained on biological replicates. For edgeR calls, the cutoffs were a false discovery rate-adjusted p below 0.01 and a log2 fold-change threshold of 1. As an exploratory analysis of dynamics, PCA with hierarchical clustering was applied to max-normalized trajectories of the 1000 most abundant clonotypes. Separately sequenced CD4+ and CD8+ repertoires were used to assign a CD4 or CD8 phenotype to each responding clone. TCRdb itself trimmed the public reads at Q25 with fastp, ran MiXCR and retained productive beta chains. Every CDR3 protein is listed once, alongside the most common genes and DNA of its rows. The V and J calls follow TCRdb's processing rather than the paper's. The table for this sample lists approximately 190,000 distinct CDR3 sequences; roughly 18% of them were counted only once. Approximately 2.4% of the sample comes from the top ten.

Sequencing input: PBMCs or a T cell subset sorted from them (not recorded which). This chain is built from TRBV7-9 and TRBJ2-3; no D segment can be confidently identified. This TCR was recovered from an adult woman who had mild COVID-19 (a few samples of this study predate the infection). The sample titles of this study are shuffled in the database, so cell type and time point are left out; the donor was told from shared clones. Here the CDR3 is given as CASSAGPDTQYF. Here is the DNA: TGTGCCAGCAGCGCTGGTCCAGATACGCAGTATTTT.